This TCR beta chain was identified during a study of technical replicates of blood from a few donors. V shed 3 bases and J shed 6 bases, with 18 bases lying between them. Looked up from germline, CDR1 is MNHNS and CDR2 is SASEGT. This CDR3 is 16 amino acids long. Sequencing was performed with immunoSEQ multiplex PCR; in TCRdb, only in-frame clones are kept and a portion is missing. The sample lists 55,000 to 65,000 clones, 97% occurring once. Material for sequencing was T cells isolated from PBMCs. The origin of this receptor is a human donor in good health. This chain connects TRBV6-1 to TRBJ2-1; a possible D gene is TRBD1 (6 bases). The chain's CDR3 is CASSEWWRQVFNEQFF. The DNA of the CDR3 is TGTGCCAGCAGTGAGTGGTGGAGACAGGTATTCAATGAGCAGTTCTTC.